The clone carrying this TCR beta chain was seen a handful of times. Its antigen remains unidentified. There was one heparinised blood draw per donor, averaging roughly 120 mL. Each sorted population was over 95% pure. Reverse transcription of all isolated RNA meant that expressed TCRB transcripts were sequenced. The table came from immunoSEQ multiplex PCR; TCRdb's copy has only in-frame clones and leaves some out. The data show 600,000 or so clones, with roughly 13% seen just once and approximately 0.043% held by the top ten. The CDR3 loop spans 15 amino acids. Germline CDR1 is SGHTA and CDR2 is FQGNSA. V dropped 2 bases and J dropped 4 bases, with 14 bases sitting between them. These data belong to a study of beta chain features in type 1 diabetes. Study-level findings and limits: All four CD4+ subsets from Type 1 diabetes patients carried moderately but significantly shorter TCRB CDR3s.

Sequenced sample: naive CD4+ T cells from blood. V usage is TRBV7-2 and J usage is TRBJ2-5; a weak D match, TRBD2 (6 bases). The origin of this receptor is a man younger than 35 with type 1 diabetes. The CDR3 region has the DNA TGTGCCAGCAGCTTACAGCCGAGAGCGGGAGAGACCCAGTACTTC. Encoded protein: CASSLQPRAGETQYF.